This TCR beta chain derives from a study of Tregs in tolerant kidney transplant recipients. TCRdb's copy holds only in-frame clones and misses some; the assay was immunoSEQ multiplex PCR. The sample records tens of thousands of clones, more than 85% being singletons. Trimming stripped 8 bases from V and 2 bases from J, with 14 bases between. The CDR3 has 14 residues. The germline V gene encodes CDR1 PRHDT and CDR2 FYEKMQ (reference sequence). The chain combines TRBV13 with TRBJ2-3; possibly TRBD2 for D (7 bases). This receptor was obtained from a human donor who received a combined kidney and bone marrow transplant. Sequences were derived from CD4+ T cells from blood, sampled before the transplant. This CDR3 is CASGGADHTDTQYF. CDR3 nucleotides: TGTGCCAGCGGGGGGGCGGACCACACAGATACGCAGTATTTT.